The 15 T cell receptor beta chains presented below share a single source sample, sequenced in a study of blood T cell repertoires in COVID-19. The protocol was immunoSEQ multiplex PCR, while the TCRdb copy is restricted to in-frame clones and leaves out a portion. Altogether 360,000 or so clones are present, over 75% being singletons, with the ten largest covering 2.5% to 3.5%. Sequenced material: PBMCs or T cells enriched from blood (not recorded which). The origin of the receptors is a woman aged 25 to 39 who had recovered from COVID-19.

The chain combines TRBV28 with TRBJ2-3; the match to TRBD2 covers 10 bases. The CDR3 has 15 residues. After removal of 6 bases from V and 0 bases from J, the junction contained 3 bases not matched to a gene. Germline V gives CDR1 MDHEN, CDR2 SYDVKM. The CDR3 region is CASRRTSGSTDTQYF. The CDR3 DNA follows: TGTGCCAGCAGGCGGACTAGCGGAAGCACAGATACGCAGTATTTT.

As DNA, the CDR3 is TGTGCCAGCAGCGTAGGACTAGCGGGAGACGAGCAGTACTTC. Its translation is CASSVGLAGDEQYF. The chain links TRBV9 to TRBJ2-7; 12 positions agree with TRBD2. The V gene end was trimmed by 0 bases and the J gene end by 5 bases; junction bases not matched to a gene: 0. CDR1 and CDR2 (germline): SGDLS, YYNGEE. The CDR3 spans 14 residues.

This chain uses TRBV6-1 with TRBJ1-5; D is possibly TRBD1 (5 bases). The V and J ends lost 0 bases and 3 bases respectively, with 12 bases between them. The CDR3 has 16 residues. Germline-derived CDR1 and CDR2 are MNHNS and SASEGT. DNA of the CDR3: TGTGCCAGCAGTGAAGCGCGGGGCAGGGTCAATCAGCCCCAGCATTTT. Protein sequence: CASSEARGRVNQPQHF.

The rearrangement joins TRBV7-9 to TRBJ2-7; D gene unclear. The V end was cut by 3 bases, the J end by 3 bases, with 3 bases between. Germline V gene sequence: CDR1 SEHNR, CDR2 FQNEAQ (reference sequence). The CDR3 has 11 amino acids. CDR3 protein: CASSFNYEQYF. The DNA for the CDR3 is TGTGCCAGCAGCTTCAACTACGAGCAGTACTTC.

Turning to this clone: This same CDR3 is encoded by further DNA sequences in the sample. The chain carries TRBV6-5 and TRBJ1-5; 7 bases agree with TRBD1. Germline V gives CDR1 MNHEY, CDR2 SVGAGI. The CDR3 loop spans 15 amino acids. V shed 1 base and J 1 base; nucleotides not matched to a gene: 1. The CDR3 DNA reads TGTGCCAGCAGTTACTACAGGGGCAGCAATCAGCCCCAGCATTTT. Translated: CASSYYRGSNQPQHF.

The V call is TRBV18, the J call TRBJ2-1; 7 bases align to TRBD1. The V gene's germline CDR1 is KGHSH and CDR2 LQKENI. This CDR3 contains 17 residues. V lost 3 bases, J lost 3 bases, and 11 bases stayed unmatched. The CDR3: CASSPLGTGTVYNEQFF. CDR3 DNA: TGTGCCAGCTCACCCTTGGGAACCGGGACAGTCTACAATGAGCAGTTCTTC.

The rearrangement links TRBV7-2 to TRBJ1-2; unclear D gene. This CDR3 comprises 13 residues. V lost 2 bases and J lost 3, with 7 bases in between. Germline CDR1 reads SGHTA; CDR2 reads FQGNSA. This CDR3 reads CASSLSADYGYTF. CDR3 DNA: TGTGCCAGCAGCTTAAGTGCAGACTATGGCTACACCTTC.

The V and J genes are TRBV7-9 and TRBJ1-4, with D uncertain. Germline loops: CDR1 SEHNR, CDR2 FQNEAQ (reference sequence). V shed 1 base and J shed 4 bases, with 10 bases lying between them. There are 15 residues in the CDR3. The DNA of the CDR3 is TGTGCCAGCAGCTTAGGGGGAGGGCTTAATGAAAAACTGTTTTTT. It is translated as CASSLGGGLNEKLFF.

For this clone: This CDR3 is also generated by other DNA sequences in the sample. CDR3 DNA: TGCGCCAGCAGCGGACAGGGGGACTATGGCTACACCTTC. It encodes CASSGQGDYGYTF. The chain employs TRBV5-1 and TRBJ1-2, with TRBD1 matching over 10 bases. CDR3 length equals 13 residues. Germline V lookup: CDR1 SGHRS, CDR2 YFSETQ. V gave up 4 bases and J gave up 3 bases; unmatched junction bases: 0.

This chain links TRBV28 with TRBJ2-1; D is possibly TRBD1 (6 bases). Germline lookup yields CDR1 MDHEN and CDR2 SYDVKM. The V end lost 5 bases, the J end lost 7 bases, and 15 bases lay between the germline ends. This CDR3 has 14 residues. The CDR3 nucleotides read TGTGCCAGCAGTCCTAACGGGGACAATAATGAGCAGTTCTTC. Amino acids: CASSPNGDNNEQFF.

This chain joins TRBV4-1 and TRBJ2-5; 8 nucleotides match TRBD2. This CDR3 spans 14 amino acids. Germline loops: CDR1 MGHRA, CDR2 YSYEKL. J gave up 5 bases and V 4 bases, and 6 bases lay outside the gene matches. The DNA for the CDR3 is TGCGCCAGCAGCCTCGGGGGGGCGGGGGAGACCCAGTACTTC. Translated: CASSLGGAGETQYF.

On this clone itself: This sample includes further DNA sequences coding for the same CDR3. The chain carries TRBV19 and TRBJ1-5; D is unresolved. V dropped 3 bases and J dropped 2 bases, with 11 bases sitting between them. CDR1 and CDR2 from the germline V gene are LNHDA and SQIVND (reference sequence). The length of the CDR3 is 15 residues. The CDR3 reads CASSIQRGGNQPQHF. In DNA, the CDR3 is TGTGCCAGTAGTATTCAGCGAGGAGGCAATCAGCCCCAGCATTTT.

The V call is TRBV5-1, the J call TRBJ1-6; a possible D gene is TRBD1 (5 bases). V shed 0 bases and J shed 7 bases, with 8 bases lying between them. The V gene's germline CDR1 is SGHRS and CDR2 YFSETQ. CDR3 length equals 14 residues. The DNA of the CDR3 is TGCGCCAGCAGCTTGGCCAGGGCAAATTCACCCCTCCACTTT. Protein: CASSLARANSPLHF.

CDR3: CASSYTRTEQYF. CDR3 in DNA: TGTGCCAGCAGCTACACTCGTACCGAGCAGTACTTC. The chain links TRBV6-6 to TRBJ2-7; no reliable D call. This CDR3 spans 12 amino acids. Germline V gene sequence: CDR1 MNHNY, CDR2 SVGAGI (reference sequence). Trimming pared 6 bases from V and 6 bases from J, leaving 12 bases between.

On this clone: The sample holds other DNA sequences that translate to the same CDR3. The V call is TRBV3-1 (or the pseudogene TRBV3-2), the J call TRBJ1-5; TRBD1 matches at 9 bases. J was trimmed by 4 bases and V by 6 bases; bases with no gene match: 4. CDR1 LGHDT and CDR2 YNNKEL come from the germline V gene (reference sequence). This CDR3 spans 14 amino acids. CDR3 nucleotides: TGTGCCAGCAGTTTCGGACAGGGGAATCAGCCCCAGCATTTT. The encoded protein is CASSFGQGNQPQHF.